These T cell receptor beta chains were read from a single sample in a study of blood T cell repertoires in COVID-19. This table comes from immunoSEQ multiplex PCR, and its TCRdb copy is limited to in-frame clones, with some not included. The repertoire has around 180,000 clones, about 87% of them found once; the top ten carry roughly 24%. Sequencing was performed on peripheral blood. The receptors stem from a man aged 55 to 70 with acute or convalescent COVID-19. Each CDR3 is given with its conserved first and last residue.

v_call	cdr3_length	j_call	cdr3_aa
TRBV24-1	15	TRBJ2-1	CATANGLALYNEQFF
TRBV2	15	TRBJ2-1	CAGTSLARIYNEQFF
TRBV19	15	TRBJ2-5	CASSPQGQSQETQYF
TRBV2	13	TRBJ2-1	CASSGGQGYEQFF
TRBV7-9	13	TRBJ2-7	CASSEGGHYEQYF
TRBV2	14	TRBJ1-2	CATAGQGATYGYTF
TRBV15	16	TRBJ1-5	CATSGGSQISNQPQHF
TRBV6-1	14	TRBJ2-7	CASSEGTGNYEQYF
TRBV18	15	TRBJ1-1	CASSPQRQGWTEAFF
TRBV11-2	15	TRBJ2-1	CASSQTGSGYNEQFF
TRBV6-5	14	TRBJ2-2	CASSRSENTGELFF
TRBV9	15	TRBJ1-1	CASSVVGTGNTEAFF
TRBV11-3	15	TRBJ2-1	CASRGGRSSYNEQFF
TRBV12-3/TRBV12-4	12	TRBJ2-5	CASSFELETQYF
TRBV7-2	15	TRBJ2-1	CASSPQRGSHNEQFF
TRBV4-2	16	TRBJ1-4	CASSQERTGGNEKLFF
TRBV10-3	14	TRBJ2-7	CAISENRGLYEQYF
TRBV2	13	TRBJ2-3	CASSFPEGDTQYF
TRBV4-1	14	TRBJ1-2	CASSQDRTGYGYTF
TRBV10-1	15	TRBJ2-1	CASSVAGGPNNEQFF
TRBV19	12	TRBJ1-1	CASSFPLDEAFF
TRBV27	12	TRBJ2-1	CASGRVLDEQFF
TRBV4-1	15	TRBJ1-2	CASSQDRWQNYGYTF
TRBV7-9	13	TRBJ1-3	CASSGQSVNTIYF
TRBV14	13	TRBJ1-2	CASSQDLSYGYTF
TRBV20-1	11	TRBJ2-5	CSARQEETQYF
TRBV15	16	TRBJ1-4	CATSRGGTGGREKLFF
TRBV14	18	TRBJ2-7	CASSHERPSTGLLKEQYF
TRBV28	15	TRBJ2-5	CASSRGSGGQETQYF
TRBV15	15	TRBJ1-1	CATSSRGQLNTEAFF
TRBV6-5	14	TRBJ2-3	CASSKDRDSDTQYF
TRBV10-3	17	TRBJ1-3	CAISESSGQGTGNTIYF
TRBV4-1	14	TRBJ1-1	CASSYSGHGTEAFF
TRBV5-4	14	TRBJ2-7	CASSLGGRAYEQYF